A single sample is the source of the 17 T cell receptor beta chains below, sequenced in a study of Ad26.COV2.S vaccination and SARS-CoV-2 variants. TCRdb's table, derived via immunoSEQ multiplex PCR, lists solely in-frame clones and lacks some. Altogether about 400,000 clones are present, approximately 91% being singletons, with the ten largest covering over 1.5%. Treatment denoted: about 20 received Ad26.COV2.S at low or high dose, single or two shots; 5 received placebo; per-sample allocation not given. Sampling occurred on day 63 after the first vaccine or placebo injection. Sequencing was performed on peripheral blood, taken in a trial of Ad26.COV2.S vaccine versus placebo. These receptors came from a person between 18 and 59 years old who received the Ad26.COV2.S COVID-19 vaccine or a placebo.

The chain carries TRBV5-4 and TRBJ2-7; 10 bases agree with TRBD2. CDR1 is SGHNT and CDR2 is YYREEE in the germline V gene (reference sequence). Trimming at V came to 0 bases and at J to 3 bases, leaving 3 bases not matched to a gene. The CDR3 contains 15 residues. The CDR3 protein is CASSLGSGRIYEQYF. The CDR3 DNA follows: TGTGCCAGCAGCTTGGGTAGCGGGAGGATCTACGAGCAGTACTTC.

The genes are TRBV4-1 and TRBJ1-6, with D tentatively TRBD1 (5 bases). This CDR3 is built from 18 residues. Between the trimmed V and J ends, which lost 1 base and 0 bases, there was a span of 13 bases. Germline V gene lookup returns CDR1 MGHRA and CDR2 YSYEKL. The CDR3 DNA reads as TGCGCCAGCAGCCAAGTTATAGGGGCTTTCTCCTATAATTCACCCCTCCACTTT. Translating it yields CASSQVIGAFSYNSPLHF.

The chain joins TRBV3-1 (or the pseudogene TRBV3-2) to TRBJ2-7; TRBD2 is a possible D gene (5 bases). Trimming shortened V by 3 bases and J by 1 base, and 16 bases separated the two germline ends. The germline CDR1 and CDR2 sequences are LGHDT and YNNKEL (reference sequence). The CDR3 runs to 16 residues. For the CDR3, the DNA is TGTGCCAGCAGCCATGCCTCAACGGGGATTTCCTACGAGCAGTACTTC. This translates into CASSHASTGISYEQYF.

Comments on this clone: The same CDR3 can be traced to other DNA sequences in this sample. The gene calls are TRBV6-2 or TRBV6-3 and TRBJ2-1, with D tentatively TRBD1 (6 bases). Trimming stripped 6 bases from V and 7 bases from J, with 10 bases between. From germline, CDR1 is MNHEY and CDR2 SVGEGT. This CDR3 contains 12 residues. In DNA, the CDR3 is TGTGCCAGCAGCCAACAGGGTAATGAGCAGTTCTTC. Its protein product is CASSQQGNEQFF.

The gene calls are TRBV5-1 and TRBJ2-1; D not certain. The CDR3 is 11 amino acids. The germline V and J ends were trimmed by 4 bases and 7 bases, with 6 bases remaining between them. Germline V CDR1 and CDR2: SGHRS, YFSETQ. The CDR3 sequence: CASSAQNEQFF. CDR3 sequence (DNA): TGCGCCAGCAGCGCCCAGAATGAGCAGTTCTTC.

The count of this clone is one. The chain combines TRBV19 with TRBJ1-5, with D perhaps TRBD1 (6 bases). The CDR3 has 15 amino acids. Germline V gives CDR1 LNHDA, CDR2 SQIVND (reference sequence). Trimming took off 7 bases at V and 0 bases at J, with 13 bases between the two ends. Here the CDR3 DNA reads TGTGCCAGTATCCGACAGGCTAATAGCAATCAGCCCCAGCATTTT. Encoded protein: CASIRQANSNQPQHF. Based on the CDR3 plus reference TRBV19 and TRBJ1-5, the full variable domain is DGGITQSPKYLFRKEGQNVTLSCEQNLNHDAMYWYRQDPGQGLRLIYYSQIVNDFQKGDIAEGYSVSREKKESFPLTVTSAQKNPTAFYLCASIRQANSNQPQHFGDGTRLSIL.

The genes are TRBV6-5 and TRBJ1-5; TRBD1 aligns across 7 bases. The CDR3 contains 15 residues. V lost 5 bases to trimming and J lost 5 bases; unmatched junction nucleotides: 9. From germline, CDR1 is MNHEY and CDR2 SVGAGI. CDR3 coding DNA: TGTGCCAGCAGTACCCAGACAGGGCCGGATCAGCCCCAGCATTTT. Translating gives CASSTQTGPDQPQHF.

The gene calls are TRBV19 and TRBJ2-2; 10 bases line up with TRBD2. Per germline, CDR1 LNHDA and CDR2 SQIVND (reference sequence). Trimming at V came to 2 bases and at J to 5 bases, leaving 5 bases not matched to a gene. This CDR3 has 16 residues. In nucleotides, the CDR3 is TGTGCCAGTAGTATAAGAGCGGGAGGGCCGACCGGGGAGCTGTTTTTT. This translates into CASSIRAGGPTGELFF.

This clone was counted between two and nine times. The V and J genes are TRBV6-2 or TRBV6-3 and TRBJ1-5; unclear D gene. In germline, CDR1 is MNHEY, CDR2 SVGEGT. The CDR3 runs to 17 residues. V dropped 6 bases and J dropped 4 bases, with 22 bases sitting between them. The CDR3 region has the DNA TGTGCCAGCAGCCCAACCCCCGGGAAATCCTTGAATCAGCCCCAGCATTTT. Protein product: CASSPTPGKSLNQPQHF.

This clone was counted a few times. The rearrangement joins TRBV6-5 to TRBJ1-5, with TRBD1 identical over 8 bases. With V trimmed by 6 bases and J by 6 bases, 7 bases remained unmatched. This CDR3 is 14 amino acids long. The germline gives CDR1 MNHEY, CDR2 SVGAGI. CDR3 in amino acids: CASRWRQGSQPQHF. In nucleotides, the CDR3 is TGTGCCAGCAGATGGAGACAGGGGAGTCAGCCCCAGCATTTT.

This chain uses TRBV30 with TRBJ2-7; TRBD1 matches at 8 bases. Germline V gene lookup returns CDR1 GTSNPN and CDR2 SVGIG (reference sequence). This CDR3 spans 13 amino acids. V lost 0 bases and J lost 5; bases outside the gene matches: 3. CDR3 amino acids: CAWSVQGADEQYF. CDR3 DNA: TGTGCCTGGAGTGTCCAGGGGGCCGACGAGCAGTACTTC.

The chain uses TRBV5-6 and TRBJ1-2; TRBD1 might be the D (6 bases). With 0 bases removed from V and 4 bases from J, the gap between germline ends came to 16 bases. Per the germline V gene, CDR1 is SGHDT and CDR2 is YYEEEE. The CDR3 runs to 16 residues. CDR3 in amino acids: CASSLARWRGSYGYTF. The CDR3 DNA sequence: TGTGCCAGCAGCTTGGCACGATGGAGGGGGTCCTATGGCTACACCTTC. Full variable domain (rest looked up from reference TRBV5-6 and TRBJ1-2): DAGVTQSPTHLIKTRGQQVTLRCSPKSGHDTVSWYQQALGQGPQFIFQYYEEEERQRGNFPDRFSGHQFPNYSSELNVNALLLGDSALYLCASSLARWRGSYGYTFGSGTRLTVV.

The genes are TRBV11-2 and TRBJ2-3, with TRBD2 matching 9 bases. V gave up 4 bases and J gave up 4 bases; unmatched junction bases: 6. Looked up from germline, CDR1 is SGHAT and CDR2 is FQNNGV. There are 15 residues in the CDR3. The CDR3 coding sequence is TGTGCCAGCAGCTCGATAGCGGGAGCCCCAGATACGCAGTATTTT. Protein: CASSSIAGAPDTQYF.

This chain uses TRBV9 with TRBJ1-1; D remains ambiguous. Per the germline V gene, CDR1 is SGDLS and CDR2 is YYNGEE. V was pared by 4 bases and J by 2 bases, with 9 bases between. The CDR3 spans 13 residues. CDR3 DNA: TGTGCCAGCAGCCCCCAGTTTAACACTGAAGCTTTCTTT. It translates to CASSPQFNTEAFF.

CDR3 coding DNA: TGCAGCGTTAGGACAGGGAGGAACACCGGGGAGCTGTTTTTT. It is translated as CSVRTGRNTGELFF. The rearrangement links TRBV29-1 to TRBJ2-2; 8 positions match TRBD1. The CDR3 has 14 amino acids. With 5 bases clipped from V and 1 base from J, the junction kept 3 bases outside the gene matches. Germline CDR1 and CDR2: SQVTM and ANQGSEA.

The chain recombines TRBV9 with TRBJ2-2; TRBD2 agrees at 9 bases. The V gene's germline CDR1 is SGDLS and CDR2 YYNGEE. Trimming cost V 0 bases and J 5 bases; bases outside gene matches: 8. The CDR3 has 17 amino acids. The CDR3: CASSVDVAGDLTGELFF. DNA for the CDR3: TGTGCCAGCAGCGTAGACGTAGCGGGAGATTTGACCGGGGAGCTGTTTTTT. The full variable domain, its missing parts supplied by reference TRBV9 and TRBJ2-2, is DSGVTQTPKHLITATGQRVTLRCSPRSGDLSVYWYQQSLDQGLQFLIQYYNGEERAKGNILERFSAQQFPDLHSELNLSSLELGDSALYFCASSVDVAGDLTGELFFGEGSRLTVL.

The rearrangement uses TRBV30 and TRBJ2-5, with D possibly matching TRBD2 (5 bases). The CDR3 contains 15 residues. CDR1 and CDR2 from the germline V gene are GTSNPN and SVGIG (reference sequence). V was cut by 3 bases and J by 5 bases, with 19 bases left in between. In DNA, the CDR3 is TGTGCCTGGAGGGGGAGACGGACCCCCGGGGAGACCCAGTACTTC. Encoded protein: CAWRGRRTPGETQYF. Variable domain in full (rest from reference TRBV30 and TRBJ2-5): SQTIHQWPATLVQPVGSPLSLECTVEGTSNPNLYWYRQAAGRGLQLLFYSVGIGQISSEVPQNLSASRPQDRQFILSSKKLLLSDSGFYLCAWRGRRTPGETQYFGPGTRLLVL.